The sample holds one count of the clone carrying this T cell receptor (beta chain). The data were taken from a study of blood T cell repertoires in COVID-19. Enrollees, about 18 to 95 years old, lived in 24 US areas. Assay: immunoSEQ multiplex PCR; the TCRdb copy retains only in-frame clones and omits some. This table has some 220,000 clones, 86% appearing once. The germline CDR1 and CDR2 sequences are LNHDA and SQIVND (reference sequence). CDR3 length: 14 residues. Losses at the gene ends were 5 bases for V and 4 bases for J; bases not matched to a gene: 7. J is TRBJ1-1 and V is TRBV19, with TRBD1 matching over 7 bases. The sequenced material came from PBMCs or T cells enriched from blood (not recorded which). This receptor was obtained from a woman in her forties with acute COVID-19. CDR3 region: CASSGQVLGTEAFF. The DNA of the CDR3 is TGTGCCAGTAGTGGACAGGTTCTCGGCACTGAAGCTTTCTTT. The entire variable domain, with the rest obtained from reference TRBV19 and TRBJ1-1, is as follows: DGGITQSPKYLFRKEGQNVTLSCEQNLNHDAMYWYRQDPGQGLRLIYYSQIVNDFQKGDIAEGYSVSREKKESFPLTVTSAQKNPTAFYLCASSGQVLGTEAFFGQGTRLTVV.